The clone carrying this T cell receptor beta chain was counted only a few times. Its cognate antigen is unknown. Genes here carry mouse names. The observed sequence ends 1 residue before the CDR3 terminus, with the missing tail filled in from the germline J gene. Survey-depth TCRbeta CDR3 sequencing reported V/J genes and productive frequencies. Sequencing was performed with immunoSEQ multiplex PCR; in TCRdb, only in-frame clones are kept and a portion is missing. Found here are 45,000 to 50,000 clones, nearly 75% of them singletons; the top ten hold less than 0.85%. Trimming took 1 base from V and 0 from J, leaving 7 bases between them. Per germline, CDR1 GKSSPN and CDR2 SITVG. The CDR3 loop spans 13 amino acids. This entry comes from a study of tissue T cells after allogeneic stem cell transplantation. Study-level points and caveats: Which tissue TCRs were alloreactive or antigen-specific was not determined. Some clones might be persisting host cells. Across patients, clones rarely overlapped, yet motif clusters were shared tissue-specifically.

The TCR originated in a pool of C57BL/6 mice in good health. The rearrangement uses TRBV31 and TRBJ2-7; no clear D. The sample taken for sequencing was sorted cells pooled from one or two spleens. The covered CDR3 bases are TGTGCCTGGAGTCAACAAAGCTCCTATGAACAGTAC. It codes for CAWSQQSSYEQY. Given in full, the CDR3 is CAWSQQSSYEQYF.